This TCR beta chain was identified in a study of monozygotic twins with inflammatory bowel disease. Following a re-call of the 5' RACE reads, TCRdb has one entry per CDR3 protein and lacks DNA. This listing includes approximately 300,000 distinct CDR3 sequences. CDR3 length equals 12 residues. CDR1 and CDR2 (germline): MDHEN, SYDVKM. The receptor was isolated from a human donor with ulcerative colitis or Crohn's disease, or a healthy co-twin of an affected twin (not recorded which). The specimen was blood. The chain joins TRBV28 to TRBJ2-5. CDR3 amino acids: CASSSRPETQYF.